This T cell receptor (beta chain) was retrieved from a study of HIV-infected patients and healthy controls. This clonotype was observed a handful of times. A read error is likely, as this CDR3 ends without the conserved phenylalanine or tryptophan. The limits of the CDR3 on the DNA are not certain, so only TCRdb's listed CDR3 is given. The CDR3 length is 10 residues, termini included. Germline assignment: CDR1 SQVTM and CDR2 ANQGSEA. MiXCR, run by TCRdb on the 5' RACE reads, gives a single entry per CDR3 protein. This sample has around 64,000 distinct CDR3 sequences, with less than 20% found just once.

This TCR derives from a human donor in good health. The sample comprised CD4+ T cells from blood. The gene calls are TRBV29-1 and TRBJ2-3; TRBD1, as called in the table, went unchecked against the DNA. CDR3 residues: CSVQPPQGSL.